Included here is one TCR beta chain sequence, with context. V was trimmed by 1 base and J by 3 bases, leaving 18 bases between them. Germline values: CDR1 KGHSH, CDR2 LQKENI. CDR3 length: 17 amino acids. Seattle's cohort entered during active infection and was followed longitudinally. The data were taken from a study of blood T cell repertoires in COVID-19. Study at large: T cells, B-cell-depleted T cells, or PBMCs supplied cDNA or gDNA.

As processed by the authors: Estimates of nucleated cell counts were drawn from the amplification of reference gene primers. Assay: immunoSEQ multiplex PCR; the TCRdb copy retains only in-frame clones and omits some. V, J and clone size derive from that table, while D and trimming were established from the DNA sequence. Of 350,000 to 450,000 clones in the sample, around 87% were seen once. Sequences were obtained from peripheral blood. The chain has TRBV18 and TRBJ1-2, with a possible D match to TRBD1 (6 bases). This TCR was sampled from a woman aged 55-70 years with COVID-19, enrolled during active disease. CDR3 amino acids: CASSPLPVGGSDYGYTF. For the CDR3, the DNA is TGTGCCAGCTCACCACTGCCTGTAGGGGGTTCTGACTATGGCTACACCTTC.